This entry lists 4 T cell receptor beta chains sequenced from one sample in a study of blood T cells in healthy people across ages. Next came a second PCR, run for about 6 to 12 cycles, which used a sample-barcoded 5' primer along with a J-beta primer mix. TCRdb recomputed calls from the 5' RACE reads with MiXCR, one row per CDR3 protein. Among nearly 1 million distinct CDR3 sequences listed, 51% were seen once. The sample comprised blood. These receptors were obtained from a woman aged 60 to 75 in good health.

There are a few counts of this clonotype. V is TRBV7-2 and J is TRBJ2-7; no definite D call. Germline CDR1 is SGHTA and CDR2 is FQGNSA. The CDR3 extends over 15 amino acids. Trimming removed 2 bases from V and 3 bases from J, with 14 bases in between. The CDR3, as DNA: TGTGCCAGCAGCTTATTCGTCAGCCAGATCTACGAGCAGTACTTC. Translated, it gives CASSLFVSQIYEQYF.

The chain uses TRBV5-1 and TRBJ2-4; D is unresolved. V was pared by 4 bases and J by 2 bases, with 13 bases between. The CDR3 contains 15 residues. Germline CDR1 is SGHRS and CDR2 is YFSETQ. CDR3 DNA sequence: TGCGCCAGCAGCAATCTGGACCCTTCCAAAAACATTCAGTACTTC. Translating it yields CASSNLDPSKNIQYF.

The chain links TRBV2 to TRBJ2-7; D unresolved. Trimming took off 0 bases at V and 7 bases at J, with 16 bases between the two ends. This CDR3 region has 15 residues. Per germline, CDR1 SNHLY and CDR2 FYNNEI. CDR3 protein: CASSEAPRRSREQYF. For the CDR3, the DNA is TGTGCCAGCAGTGAAGCCCCAAGGCGGTCTCGAGAGCAGTACTTC.

This chain links TRBV10-1 with TRBJ2-5; D not resolved. V was pared by 4 bases and J by 5 bases, with 11 bases between. The CDR3 covers 13 residues. Per germline, CDR1 WNHNN and CDR2 SYGVQD (reference sequence). CDR3 sequence: CASSVTTRETQYF. The CDR3 bases are TGCGCCAGCAGTGTGACCACCAGGGAGACCCAGTACTTC.